This record covers a single T cell receptor (beta chain). The data were taken from a study of blood T cell repertoires in COVID-19. The assay was immunoSEQ multiplex PCR, and TCRdb's table has in-frame clones only and misses some. This table has 45,000 to 50,000 clones, 75% to 90% appearing once. Trimming left V 2 bases short and J 3 bases short, with 8 bases between. Germline V CDR1 and CDR2: GTSNPN, SVGIG (reference sequence). The CDR3 sequence is 13 residues long. Sequenced material: peripheral blood. This receptor was identified in a man between 65 and 79 years old with acute or convalescent COVID-19. The chain uses TRBV30 and TRBJ1-5, with D hard to call. The CDR3 loop reads CAWSRDTNQPQHF. In DNA form, the CDR3 reads TGTGCCTGGAGTCGAGACACCAATCAGCCCCAGCATTTT.